The 9 T cell receptor beta chains given below trace back to one sample, sequenced in a study of prognosis after radiotherapy for stage I lung cancer. It was by two-round multiplex PCR that TCR beta CDR3 was amplified from genomic DNA. Every TRBV and TRBJ gene had its own specific primer in first-round PCR. TCRdb used MiXCR to reprocess the multiplex PCR reads, holding one entry per CDR3 protein. This sample has roughly 15,000 distinct CDR3 sequences; around 30% occur once, and the top ten carry 20% to 25%. Sample: PBMCs, taken before or after stereotactic body radiation therapy (not recorded which). The receptors come from a donor older than 45 with non-small cell lung cancer.

This clonotype showed up many times. The chain couples TRBV7-9 to TRBJ2-7; TRBD2 matches 8 bases. The CDR3 runs 13 residues. Germline trimming cut 2 bases from V and 7 bases from J; bases unmatched to any gene: 4. Germline CDR1 reads SEHNR; CDR2 reads FQNEAQ (reference sequence). CDR3 coding DNA: TGTGCCAGCAGCTTACCGGGACTAGATGAGCAGTACTTC. This gives the protein CASSLPGLDEQYF.

The chain uses TRBV2 and TRBJ2-1, with D perhaps matching TRBD1 (5 bases). The length of the CDR3 is 12 residues. Germline loops: CDR1 SNHLY, CDR2 FYNNEI. Trimming shortened V by 3 bases and J by 10 bases, and 10 bases separated the two germline ends. This CDR3 is CASSDGAFEQFF. DNA for the CDR3: TGTGCCAGCAGTGATGGGGCTTTCGAGCAGTTCTTC. The whole variable domain, remainder taken from reference TRBV2 and TRBJ2-1, is EPEVTQTPSHQVTQMGQEVILRCVPISNHLYFYWYRQILGQKVEFLVSFYNNEISEKSEIFDDQFSVERPDGSNFTLKIRSTKLEDSAMYFCASSDGAFEQFFGPGTRLTVL.

This clonotype appeared many times. This chain connects TRBV4-3 to TRBJ1-1, with D perhaps matching TRBD1 (5 bases). Trimming shortened V by 0 bases and J by 4 bases, and 9 bases separated the two germline ends. The CDR3 length is 14 residues. Per the germline V gene, CDR1 is LGHNA and CDR2 is YSLEER. The CDR3 here is CASSQDWGFTEAFF. The CDR3 bases are TGCGCCAGCAGCCAAGATTGGGGCTTCACTGAAGCTTTCTTT.

The table lists this clonotype with many counts. V usage is TRBV6-1 and J usage is TRBJ2-2; D ambiguous. CDR1 and CDR2 (germline): MNHNS, SASEGT. The CDR3 extends over 12 amino acids. V lost 4 bases to trimming and J lost 4 bases, with 4 bases between them. CDR3 in DNA: TGTGCCAGCAGTGTCACCACCGGGGAGCTGTTTTTT. Its protein is CASSVTTGELFF.

The V and J genes are TRBV5-1 and TRBJ2-5; D is perhaps TRBD1 (6 bases). The CDR3 consists of 15 residues. Germline values: CDR1 SGHRS, CDR2 YFSETQ. Trimming removed 0 bases from V and 1 base from J, with 10 bases in between. The CDR3 sequence: CASSLDAGAQETQYF. In nucleotides, the CDR3 is TGCGCCAGCAGCTTGGACGCAGGGGCCCAAGAGACCCAGTACTTC. The variable domain in full, with the rest retrieved from reference TRBV5-1 and TRBJ2-5, is KAGVTQTPRYLIKTRGQQVTLSCSPISGHRSVSWYQQTPGQGLQFLFEYFSETQRNKGNFPGRFSGRQFSNSRSEMNVSTLELGDSALYLCASSLDAGAQETQYFGPGTRLLVL.

About this clonotype: At one end the junction does not follow the germline gene, possibly because of a read error. V and J are TRBV6-2 or TRBV6-3 and TRBJ2-2, with D possibly being TRBD1 (6 bases). Germline CDR1 is MNHEY and CDR2 is SVGEGT. This CDR3 comprises 14 residues. The CDR3 protein is CASSRGHGSGEMFF. As DNA, the CDR3 is TGTGCGAGCAGTCGGGGACACGGATCCGGGGAGATGTTTTTT.

This clonotype was picked up many times. The J gene is TRBJ2-3, the V gene TRBV2; 15 positions agree with TRBD2. Germline V gives CDR1 SNHLY, CDR2 FYNNEI. The CDR3 spans 18 residues. J was trimmed by 0 bases and V by 6 bases; bases with no gene match: 7. The CDR3 nucleotides are TGTGCCAGCAGGCTAGGACTAGCGGGAGGGACTAGCACAGATACGCAGTATTTT. This gives the protein CASRLGLAGGTSTDTQYF.

Comment on this clonotype: A far bigger clonotype differs at one base, so this is likely a read error. The rearrangement joins TRBV6-1 to TRBJ2-7; D ambiguous. Germline V gene sequence: CDR1 MNHNS, CDR2 SASEGT. The CDR3 runs to 11 residues. V was cut by 5 bases and J by 11 bases, with 13 bases left in between. This CDR3 reads CASSRGRQEYF. The CDR3 coding sequence is TGTGCCAGCAGTAGAGGACGGCAGGAGTACTTC.

As for this clonotype: One base separates it from a far larger clone, so it is likely a read error. V is TRBV6-5 and J is TRBJ1-5, with a possible D match to TRBD1 (6 bases). Germline loops: CDR1 MNHEY, CDR2 SVGAGI. The CDR3 loop spans 14 amino acids. Trimming removed 3 bases from V and 4 bases from J, with 10 bases in between. The CDR3 region is CASSYTGKNQPQHF. In DNA form, the CDR3 reads TGTGCCAGCAGTTATACAGGGAAGAATCAGCCCCAGCATTTT.